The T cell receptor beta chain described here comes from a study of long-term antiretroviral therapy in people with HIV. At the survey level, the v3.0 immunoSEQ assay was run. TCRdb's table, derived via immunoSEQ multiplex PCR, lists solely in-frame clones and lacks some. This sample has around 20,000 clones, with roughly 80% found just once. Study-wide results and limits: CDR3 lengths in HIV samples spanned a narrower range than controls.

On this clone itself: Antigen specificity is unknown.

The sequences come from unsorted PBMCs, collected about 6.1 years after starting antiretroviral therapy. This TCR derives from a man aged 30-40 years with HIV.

CDR3 in amino acids: CASSLGIAIDSGELFF. Here the CDR3 DNA reads TGTGCCAGCAGCTTGGGGATAGCCATAGACAGCGGGGAGCTGTTTTTT. The chain recombines TRBV5-4 with TRBJ2-2; the D gene is possibly TRBD1 (5 bases). The germline CDR1 and CDR2 sequences are SGHNT and YYREEE (reference sequence). V lost 0 bases, J lost 7 bases, and 16 bases lay in between. This CDR3 contains 16 residues.